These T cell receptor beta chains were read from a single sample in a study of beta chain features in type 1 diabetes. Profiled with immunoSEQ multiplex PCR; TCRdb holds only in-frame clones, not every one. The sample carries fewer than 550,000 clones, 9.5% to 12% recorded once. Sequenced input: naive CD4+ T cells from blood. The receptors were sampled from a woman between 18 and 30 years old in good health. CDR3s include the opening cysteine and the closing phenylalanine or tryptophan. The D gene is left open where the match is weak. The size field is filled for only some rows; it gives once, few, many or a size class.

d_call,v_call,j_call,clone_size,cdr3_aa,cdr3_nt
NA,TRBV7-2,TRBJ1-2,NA,CASSLGPEVGYTF,TGTGCCAGCAGCTTAGGACCAGAGGTTGGCTACACCTTC
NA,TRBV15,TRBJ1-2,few,CATSRNSYGYTF,TGTGCCACCAGCAGAAATTCGTATGGCTACACCTTC
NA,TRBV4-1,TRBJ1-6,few,CASSQGGRTVENSPLHF,TGCGCCAGCAGCCAAGGGGGAAGGACAGTGGAGAATTCACCCCTCCACTTT
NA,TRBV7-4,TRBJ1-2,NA,CARTPLLEGYTF,TGTGCCAGGACCCCGCTATTAGAGGGCTACACCTTC
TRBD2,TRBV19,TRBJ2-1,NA,CASSMFGTSGGPEQFF,TGTGCCAGTAGTATGTTTGGCACTAGCGGGGGCCCTGAGCAGTTCTTC
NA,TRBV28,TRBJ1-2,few,CASSLHRQPYGYTF,TGTGCCAGCAGTTTACACCGGCAGCCCTATGGCTACACCTTC
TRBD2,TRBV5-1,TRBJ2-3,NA,CASSQTSRGGPDTQYF,TGCGCCAGCAGCCAGACTAGCCGGGGGGGCCCAGATACGCAGTATTTT
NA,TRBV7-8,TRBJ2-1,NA,CASSRRRFSYNEQFF,TGTGCCAGTAGCAGGCGGCGCTTCTCCTACAATGAGCAGTTCTTC
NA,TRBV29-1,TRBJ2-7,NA,CSVVTGSYEQYF,TGCAGCGTTGTTACAGGGAGCTACGAGCAGTACTTC
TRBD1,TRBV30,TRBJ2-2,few,CAQRGTGMTGELFF,TGTGCCCAAAGAGGGACAGGGATGACCGGGGAGCTGTTTTTT
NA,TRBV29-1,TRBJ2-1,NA,CSVEGSIGRVSYNEQFF,TGCAGCGTTGAAGGCTCGATCGGGCGAGTTTCCTACAATGAGCAGTTCTTC
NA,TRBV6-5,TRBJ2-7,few,CASSYGPFPDGYEQYF,TGTGCCAGCAGTTACGGACCCTTCCCTGACGGATACGAGCAGTACTTC
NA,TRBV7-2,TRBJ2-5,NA,CASSLASAYQETQYF,TGTGCCAGCAGCTTAGCCAGCGCGTACCAAGAGACCCAGTACTTC
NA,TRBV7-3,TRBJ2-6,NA,CASSFSVSGANVLTF,TGTGCCAGCAGCTTTTCGGTATCTGGGGCCAACGTCCTGACTTTC
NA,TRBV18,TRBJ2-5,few,CASSPLIGEETQYF,TGTGCCAGCTCACCATTAATCGGCGAAGAGACCCAGTACTTC
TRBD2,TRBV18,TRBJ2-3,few,CASSLSGASTDTQYF,TGTGCCAGCTCATTAAGCGGGGCCTCCACAGATACGCAGTATTTT
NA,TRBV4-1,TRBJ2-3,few,CASSHTGPSTDTQYF,TGCGCCAGCAGCCACACGGGCCCTAGCACAGATACGCAGTATTTT
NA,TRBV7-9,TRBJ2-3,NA,CASSFSSGFRFTDTQYF,TGTGCCAGCAGCTTTTCCTCGGGGTTTAGGTTCACAGATACGCAGTATTTT
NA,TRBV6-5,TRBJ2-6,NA,CASRLRVSGANVLTF,TGTGCCAGCAGACTACGGGTCTCTGGGGCCAACGTCCTGACTTTC
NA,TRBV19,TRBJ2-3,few,CASSPRRVSTDTQYF,TGTGCCAGTAGTCCCCGACGGGTATCCACAGATACGCAGTATTTT
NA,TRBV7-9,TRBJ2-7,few,CALAGQSSYEQYF,TGTGCCCTGGCCGGGCAGAGCTCCTACGAGCAGTACTTC
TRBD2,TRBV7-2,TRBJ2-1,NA,CASSLAVSADEQFF,TGTGCCAGCAGCCTAGCGGTTAGCGCCGATGAGCAGTTCTTC
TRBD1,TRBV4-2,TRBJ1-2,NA,CASSQDTGVGYGYTF,TGTGCCAGCAGCCAAGATACAGGGGTGGGCTATGGCTACACCTTC
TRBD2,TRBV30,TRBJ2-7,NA,CAWRVGVGRAYEQYF,TGTGCCTGGAGGGTGGGAGTCGGGAGGGCCTACGAGCAGTACTTC
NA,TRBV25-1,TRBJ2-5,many,CASKGHQETQYF,TGTGCCAGCAAGGGACACCAAGAGACCCAGTACTTC
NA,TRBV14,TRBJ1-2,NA,CASSQRGYYGYTF,TGTGCCAGCAGCCAACGAGGGTACTATGGCTACACCTTC
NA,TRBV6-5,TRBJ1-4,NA,CASSYVANEKLFF,TGTGCCAGCAGTTACGTGGCTAATGAAAAACTGTTTTTT